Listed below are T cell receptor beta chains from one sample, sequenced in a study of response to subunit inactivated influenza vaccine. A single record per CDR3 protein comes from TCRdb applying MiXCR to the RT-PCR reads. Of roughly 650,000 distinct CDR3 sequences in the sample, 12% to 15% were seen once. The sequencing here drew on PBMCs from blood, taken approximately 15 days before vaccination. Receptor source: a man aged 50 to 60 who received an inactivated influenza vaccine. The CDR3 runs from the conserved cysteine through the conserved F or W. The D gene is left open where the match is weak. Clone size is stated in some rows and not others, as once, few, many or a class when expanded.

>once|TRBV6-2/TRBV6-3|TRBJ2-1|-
TGTGCCAGCAGTTACTCCGGACTCAAACAAGTAAATGAGCAGTTCTTC
CASSYSGLKQVNEQFF
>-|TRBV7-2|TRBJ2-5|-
TGTGCCAGCAGCTTAGGCGCGAGGCCAGGGGATGAGACCCAGTACTTC
CASSLGARPGDETQYF
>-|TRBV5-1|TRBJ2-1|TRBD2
TGCGCCAGCAGCTTTGGTGGCCTAGCGGGGAACAATGAGCAGTTCTTC
CASSFGGLAGNNEQFF
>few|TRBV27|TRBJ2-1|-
TGTGCCAGCAGCGAGAATATAGGCCCCTACAATGAGCAGTTCTTC
CASSENIGPYNEQFF
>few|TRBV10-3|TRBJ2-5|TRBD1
TGTGCCATCAGCCCGGGACAGCAAGAGACCCAGTACTTC
CAISPGQQETQYF
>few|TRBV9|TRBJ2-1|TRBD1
TGTGCCAGCAGAGGACAGGGGGCCGAAAATGAGCAGTTCTTC
CASRGQGAENEQFF
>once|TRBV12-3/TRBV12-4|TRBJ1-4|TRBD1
TGTGCCAGCAGACACGACAGGGCGGGGGGTTATGAAAAACTGTTTTTT
CASRHDRAGGYEKLFF
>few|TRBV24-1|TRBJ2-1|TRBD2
TGTGCCACCAGTGGTTTGACTAGCGGGAGCCCCAATGAGCAGTTCTTC
CATSGLTSGSPNEQFF
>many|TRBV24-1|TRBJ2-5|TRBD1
TGTGCCACCAGCCAACCGGGACAGGGGTTTGGTGGAGAGACCCAGTACTTC
CATSQPGQGFGGETQYF
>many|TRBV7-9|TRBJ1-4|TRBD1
TGTGCCAGCAGCCTGGGACAGGGGGATGAAAAACTGTTTTTT
CASSLGQGDEKLFF
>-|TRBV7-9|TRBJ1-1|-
TGTGCCAGCAGCTTCATGAACACTGAAGCTTTCTTT
CASSFMNTEAFF
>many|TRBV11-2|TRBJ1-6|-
TGTGCCAGCAGCTTAGAGGGCAGGAGTGGTTCACCCCTCCACTTT
CASSLEGRSGSPLHF
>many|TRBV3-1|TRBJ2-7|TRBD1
TGTGCCAGCAGCCAAGTCGCATTCGGACAGGGGGCTTACGAGCAGTACTTC
CASSQVAFGQGAYEQYF
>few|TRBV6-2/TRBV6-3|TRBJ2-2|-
TGTGCCAGCTTACACCCCAGTTGGGGCTCCGGGGAGCTGTTTTTT
CASLHPSWGSGELFF
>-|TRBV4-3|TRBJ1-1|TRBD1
TGCGCCAGCAGCCAAGATAAGGACAGGGGGCGCGGGAACACTGAAGCTTTCTTT
CASSQDKDRGRGNTEAFF
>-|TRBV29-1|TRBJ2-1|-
TGCAGCGGAGGGGGGTACGGTGAGCAGTTCTTC
CSGGGYGEQFF
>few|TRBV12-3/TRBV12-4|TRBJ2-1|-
TGTGCCAGCAGCTCTATCGAGCAGTTCTTC
CASSSIEQFF
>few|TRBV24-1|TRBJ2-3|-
TGTGCCACCAGTGTCGGAGGGAGTGGGACAGATACGCAGTATTTT
CATSVGGSGTDTQYF
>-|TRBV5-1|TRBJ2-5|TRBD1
TGCGCCAGCAGCTCGGACAGGGGGCAACAAGAGACCCAGTACTTC
CASSSDRGQQETQYF
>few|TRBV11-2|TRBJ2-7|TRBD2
TGTGCCAGCAACAGAGGGGTGACTAGCGGGAAGTCTCCATACGAGCAGTACTTC
CASNRGVTSGKSPYEQYF
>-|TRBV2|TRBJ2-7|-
TGTGCCAGCACTTATTCGCCGACAGCTCCTTTCCTCGAGCAGTACTTC
CASTYSPTAPFLEQYF
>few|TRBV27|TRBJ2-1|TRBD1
TGTGCCAGCAGAGGATACGGGGACAGGGCTTACGGGCAGTTCTTC
CASRGYGDRAYGQFF
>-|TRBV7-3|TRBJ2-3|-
TGTGCCAGCAGCAGTAGAGGAAACACAGATACGCAGTATTTT
CASSSRGNTDTQYF
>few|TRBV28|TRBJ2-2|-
TGTGCCAGCAGCGGCGGGGAGAACACCGGGGAGCTGTTTTTT
CASSGGENTGELFF
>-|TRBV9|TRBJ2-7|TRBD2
TGTGCCAGCAGCGTAAACGCGGGAGCCCACTCCTACGAGCAGTACTTC
CASSVNAGAHSYEQYF
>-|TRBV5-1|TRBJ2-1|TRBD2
TGCGCCAGCAGCTTGGCTAGCGGGTGGGACAATGAGCAGTTCTTC
CASSLASGWDNEQFF
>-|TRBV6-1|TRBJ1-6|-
TGTGCCAGCAGGGACCAGGGGTATAATTCACCCCTCCACTTT
CASRDQGYNSPLHF
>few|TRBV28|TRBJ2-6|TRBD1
TGTGCCAGCAGCCCTGAAGGACAGGGGGCGTTCTCTGGGGCCAACGTCCTGACTTTC
CASSPEGQGAFSGANVLTF
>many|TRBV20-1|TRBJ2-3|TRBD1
TGCAGTGCTAGACCCCGGACAGGGGCCTGGGATACGCAGTATTTT
CSARPRTGAWDTQYF
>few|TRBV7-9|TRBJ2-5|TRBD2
TGTGCCACCCTGCCGGCTAGCGGGGACGCAGAGACCCAGTACTTC
CATLPASGDAETQYF
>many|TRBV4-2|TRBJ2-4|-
TGTGCCAGCAGCCAAGAAGCGACAAACATTCAGTACTTC
CASSQEATNIQYF
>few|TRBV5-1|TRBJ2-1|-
TGCGCCAGCAGCTTGGCGGCGCGAAATGAGCAGTTCTTC
CASSLAARNEQFF
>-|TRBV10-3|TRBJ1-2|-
TGTGCCATCAACAGAGGGAGTCTCGACTATGGCTACACCTTC
CAINRGSLDYGYTF
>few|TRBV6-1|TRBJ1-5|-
TGTGCCAGCAGTGAATTGGGGGGCCCTCAGCCCCAGCATTTT
CASSELGGPQPQHF
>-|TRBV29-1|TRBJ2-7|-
TGCAGGTCCCCCCCAATTCCCCGAGGGGGGCTAATTGTTTCGGACGAGCAGTACTTC
CRSPPIPRGGLIVSDEQYF
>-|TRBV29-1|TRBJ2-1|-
TGCAGCCTTCGGGCCTCGAGCTCCTACAATGAGCAGTTCTTC
CSLRASSSYNEQFF
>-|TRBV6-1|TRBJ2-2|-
TGTGCCAGCACCCACCAGCAAGGGTCCTACACCGGGGAGCTGTTTTTT
CASTHQQGSYTGELFF
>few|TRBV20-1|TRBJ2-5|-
TGCAGTGCTAGAGATCGAGCCAGGCGGAGTCAAGAGACCCAGTACTTC
CSARDRARRSQETQYF
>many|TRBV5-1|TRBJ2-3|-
TGCGCCAGCAGCTTGGAGCAGGGATCAGATACGCAGTATTTT
CASSLEQGSDTQYF
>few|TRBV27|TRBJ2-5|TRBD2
TGTGCCAGCAGTTCCACGACTAGCGCTGAAGAGACCCAGTACTTC
CASSSTTSAEETQYF
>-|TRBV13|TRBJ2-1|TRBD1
TGTGCCAGCAGCTTAGAAGGACAGGGGGCATACAATGAGCAGTTCTTC
CASSLEGQGAYNEQFF
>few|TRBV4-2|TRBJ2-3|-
TGTGCCAGCAGCCATGACAGGGAGGGAGTCGGCACAGATACGCAGTATTTT
CASSHDREGVGTDTQYF
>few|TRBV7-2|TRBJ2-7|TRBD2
TGTGCCAGCAGCAAGGGACTAGCGGGGCTCTTCTCCTACGAGCAGTACTTC
CASSKGLAGLFSYEQYF
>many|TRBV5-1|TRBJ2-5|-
TGCGCCAGCAGCTTCGGGACGAGTCAAGAGACCCAGTACTTC
CASSFGTSQETQYF
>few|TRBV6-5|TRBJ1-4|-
TGTGCCAGCAGTTACGTCCCAAATGAAAAACTGTTTTTT
CASSYVPNEKLFF
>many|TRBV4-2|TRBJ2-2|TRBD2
TGTGCCAGCAGCCCCTCGAGTGGACGGGGGGCCGGGGAGCTGTTTTTT
CASSPSSGRGAGELFF
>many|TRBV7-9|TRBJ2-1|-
TGTGCCAGCAGCTTAGACTTCAATGAGCAGTTCTTC
CASSLDFNEQFF
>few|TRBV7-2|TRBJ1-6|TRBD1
TGTGCCAGCAGCTTAGCGGTGGACAGGTTTTACTATTCACCCCTCCACTTT
CASSLAVDRFYYSPLHF
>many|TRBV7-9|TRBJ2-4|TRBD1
TGTGCCAGCAGCTTAGCGCTGGACAGGGTGAACATTCAGTACTTC
CASSLALDRVNIQYF
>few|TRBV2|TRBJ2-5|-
TGTGCCAGCGTGGTCTGGGGGCAAGAGACCCAGTACTTC
CASVVWGQETQYF
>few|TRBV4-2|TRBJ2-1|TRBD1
TGTGCCAGCAGCCAAGACCCGAAGGACAGGGGGACGAGTGAGCAGTTCTTC
CASSQDPKDRGTSEQFF
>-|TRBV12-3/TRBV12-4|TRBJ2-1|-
TGTGCCAGCAGCATCACAGGGTACAATGAGCAGTTCTTC
CASSITGYNEQFF
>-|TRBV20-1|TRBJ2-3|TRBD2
TGCAGTGCCACCGTCTTAGCGGGGGGTGGAGATACGCAGTATTTT
CSATVLAGGGDTQYF
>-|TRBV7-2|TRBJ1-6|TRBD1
TGTGCCAGCAGCTCGGGGGGGACAGGAAATAATTCACCCCTCCACTTT
CASSSGGTGNNSPLHF
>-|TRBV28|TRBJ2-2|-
TGTGCCAGCAGCCCCTCTGTTTATTCGGCAGGGATCCAGGAGCTGTTTTTT
CASSPSVYSAGIQELFF
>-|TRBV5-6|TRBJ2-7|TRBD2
TGTGCCAGCAGCCCAGGACTAGCCTTGGAGCAGTACTTC
CASSPGLALEQYF
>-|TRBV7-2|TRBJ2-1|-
TGTGCCAGCAGCTTCGCTGAGGGGGGAAGCTCCTACAATGAGCAGTTCTTC
CASSFAEGGSSYNEQFF
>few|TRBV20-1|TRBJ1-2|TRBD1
TGCAGTGCGACGGGACAGGATGTCTATGGCTACACCTTC
CSATGQDVYGYTF